This TCR beta chain is drawn from a study of blood T cell repertoires in COVID-19. Study-level background: Material from acute and convalescent COVID-19 was sourced from the United States, Italy and Spain.

Germline values: CDR1 MNHEY, CDR2 SVGAGI. V was clipped by 9 bases and J by 1 base, with 14 bases between them. The CDR3 consists of 14 residues. The protocol was immunoSEQ multiplex PCR, while the TCRdb copy is restricted to in-frame clones and leaves out a portion. The repertoire includes approximately 220,000 clones, roughly 89% of them detected once, and less than 4% sits in the top ten. The study drew participants aged about 18 to 90 years from 20 to 30 US areas. The sample consisted of PBMCs or T cells enriched from blood (not recorded which). The TCR sequence derives from a woman under 40 with acute COVID-19. This chain uses TRBV6-5 with TRBJ2-3; the D gene is possibly TRBD1 (5 bases). The CDR3 region has the DNA TGTGCCAGTCGCTGGGGCTCCCGCACAGATACGCAGTATTTT. Translated: CASRWGSRTDTQYF.